Each of the 27 T cell receptor beta chains below was sequenced from the same sample in a study of T cells in narcolepsy. The repertoire was sequenced with immunoSEQ multiplex PCR; TCRdb's copy has only in-frame clones and lacks some. The table lists about 41,000 clones, about nine tenths of them singletons. Sequencing used CD45RA- memory CD4+ T cells from PBMCs. The receptors shown here come from a human donor with narcolepsy.

The V gene is TRBV18, the J gene TRBJ2-1; 7 bases align to TRBD1. The germline gives CDR1 KGHSH, CDR2 LQKENI. This CDR3 comprises 14 residues. With 3 bases clipped from V and 8 bases from J, the junction kept 7 bases outside the gene matches. The CDR3 loop is CASSPKTGYHEQFF. The DNA of the CDR3 is TGTGCCAGCTCACCTAAGACAGGGTACCATGAGCAGTTCTTC.

The chain employs TRBV6-5 and TRBJ1-4, with TRBD1 as a possible D gene (6 bases). Trimming removed 6 bases from V and 8 bases from J, with 19 bases in between. CDR1 and CDR2 from the germline V gene are MNHEY and SVGAGI. This CDR3 is 15 amino acids long. This CDR3 is CASRNSQGLGEKLFF. CDR3 coding DNA: TGTGCCAGCAGGAACTCCCAGGGGTTGGGAGAAAAACTGTTTTTT.

The chain combines TRBV18 with TRBJ1-1; D ambiguous. This CDR3 is built from 15 residues. The germline V gene encodes CDR1 KGHSH and CDR2 LQKENI. V lost 1 base, J lost 6 bases, and 15 bases lay in between. The CDR3 DNA reads TGTGCCAGCTCACCACATGAATCCCGACCCTCTGAAGCTTTCTTT. It yields the protein CASSPHESRPSEAFF.

The genes are TRBV11-3 and TRBJ2-5, with D maybe TRBD2 (6 bases). Germline lookup yields CDR1 SGHNT and CDR2 YENEEA. The V end was cut by 5 bases, the J end by 3 bases, with 13 bases between. This CDR3 comprises 14 residues. The CDR3 here is CASSPGSGEETQYF. CDR3 nucleotide sequence: TGTGCCAGCAGCCCAGGTAGCGGAGAAGAGACCCAGTACTTC.

The chain employs TRBV30 and TRBJ2-4; either TRBD1 or TRBD2 may supply D (5 bases each). V was trimmed by 4 bases and J by 7 bases, leaving 26 bases between them. The CDR3 sequence is 17 residues long. Germline V gives CDR1 GTSNPN, CDR2 SVGIG (reference sequence). The CDR3 nucleotides are TGTGCCTGGACAACTGGGGGTCTGGGCAGGGCGGCGAACATTCAGTACTTC. This codes for CAWTTGGLGRAANIQYF.

The chain uses TRBV19 and TRBJ1-6, with D perhaps TRBD1 (6 bases). Trimming left V 0 bases short and J 10 bases short, with 10 bases between. The CDR3 spans 14 residues. Germline CDR1 LNHDA, CDR2 SQIVND (reference sequence). CDR3 in amino acids: CASSIDLRGSPLHF. The CDR3 DNA is TGTGCCAGTAGTATAGATCTAAGGGGGTCACCCCTCCACTTT.

V usage is TRBV5-1 and J usage is TRBJ2-5, with 8 bases lining up with TRBD1. The germline V gene encodes CDR1 SGHRS and CDR2 YFSETQ. The CDR3 extends over 13 amino acids. V dropped 6 bases and J dropped 2; count of bases not matched to a gene: 3. This CDR3 reads CASNRDRQETQYF. In DNA, the CDR3 is TGCGCCAGCAACCGGGACAGGCAAGAGACCCAGTACTTC.

This clone was counted a single time. An end of the junction does not agree with germline; a read error may underlie this. This chain connects TRBV6-5 to TRBJ2-2; D might be TRBD1 (5 bases). CDR1 is MNHEY, CDR2 SVGAGI, per germline. The CDR3 is made up of 13 amino acids. DNA of the CDR3: TGTGTCAGCAGTGTACAGGTGATCGGGGAGCTGTTTTTT. Its translation is CVSSVQVIGELFF.

This chain links TRBV28 with TRBJ1-4; 7 nucleotides agree with TRBD1. V lost 1 base and J lost 7; bases outside the gene matches: 6. CDR3 size: 15 residues. Germline CDR1 MDHEN, CDR2 SYDVKM. The CDR3 sequence: CASSLSTGMGEKLFF. Written as DNA, the CDR3 is TGTGCCAGCAGTTTATCGACAGGGATGGGTGAAAAACTGTTTTTT. The entire variable domain, with the rest obtained from reference TRBV28 and TRBJ1-4, is as follows: DVKVTQSSRYLVKRTGEKVFLECVQDMDHENMFWYRQDPGLGLRLIYFSYDVKMKEKGDIPEGYSVSREKKERFSLILESASTNQTSMYLCASSLSTGMGEKLFFGSGTQLSVL.

The chain employs TRBV27 and TRBJ2-5; 8 bases match TRBD1. CDR1 and CDR2 (germline): MNHEY, SMNVEV (reference sequence). CDR3 length: 16 amino acids. J lost 5 bases, V lost 6 bases, and 14 bases had no gene match. For the CDR3, the DNA is TGTGCCAGCAGCAGGGACAGGATGGATTTGTCGGAGACCCAGTACTTC. Translation: CASSRDRMDLSETQYF.

The chain carries TRBV7-9 and TRBJ2-5; TRBD2 might be the D (5 bases). Trimming took 1 base from V and 2 from J, leaving 8 bases between them. Germline V gives CDR1 SEHNR, CDR2 FQNEAQ (reference sequence). The CDR3 totals 14 residues. CDR3 bases: TGTGCCAGCAGCTTAGGGACTTCACAAGAGACCCAGTACTTC. It specifies CASSLGTSQETQYF.

The chain has TRBV6-4 and TRBJ1-2; D may be TRBD1 (6 bases). V was shortened by 6 bases and J by 4 bases, with 21 bases between the two germline ends. Germline lookup yields CDR1 MRHNA and CDR2 SNTAGT. This CDR3 is built from 16 residues. The CDR3 DNA follows: TGTGCCAGCAGGCCAACCCCAGGGGCCGCTTTCTATGGCTACACCTTC. Its protein product is CASRPTPGAAFYGYTF.

This sequence joins TRBV5-1 and TRBJ1-3, with D unresolved. CDR1 and CDR2 (germline): SGHRS, YFSETQ. V was shortened by 3 bases and J by 2 bases, with 6 bases between the two germline ends. The CDR3 has 13 amino acids. The CDR3 loop is CASSSLTGNTIYF. CDR3 nucleotide sequence: TGCGCCAGCAGCTCCCTGACTGGAAACACCATATATTTT.

By frequency in the sample, this clone is medium-sized. The V and J genes are TRBV19 and TRBJ1-6, with unresolved D. V was cut by 8 bases and J by 10 bases, with 15 bases left in between. Looked up from germline, CDR1 is LNHDA and CDR2 is SQIVND (reference sequence). CDR3 length: 13 amino acids. The CDR3 DNA follows: TGTGCCAGTCCCCCGGGCTTACCGTCACCCCTCCACTTT. Translation gives CASPPGLPSPLHF.

The sample holds one count of this clone. The chain joins TRBV6-1 to TRBJ2-5; D is possibly TRBD2 (6 bases). Germline V CDR1 and CDR2: MNHNS, SASEGT. This CDR3 is built from 15 residues. The V gene lost 0 bases and the J gene lost 3 bases, with 11 bases spanning the gap. CDR3 region: CASSEATGGKETQYF. Here the CDR3 DNA reads TGTGCCAGCAGTGAAGCAACGGGCGGGAAAGAGACCCAGTACTTC.

This chain uses TRBV6-1 with TRBJ2-5, with 7 bases lining up with TRBD1. There are 15 residues in the CDR3. Germline assignment: CDR1 MNHNS and CDR2 SASEGT. Trimming removed 1 base from V and 5 bases from J; junction bases left unmatched: 7. The DNA of the CDR3 is TGTGCCAGCAGTGAAGGGACAGGACTGGTGGAGACCCAGTACTTC. Protein sequence: CASSEGTGLVETQYF.

The chain has TRBV6-5 and TRBJ2-7; D is tentatively TRBD1 or TRBD2 (5 bases each). V lost 2 bases and J 3 bases, leaving 14 bases between the germline ends. The CDR3 length is 15 residues. CDR1 is MNHEY and CDR2 is SVGAGI in the germline V gene. The CDR3 reads CASSYEGSGVYEQYF. CDR3 in DNA: TGTGCCAGCAGTTACGAGGGGTCAGGCGTCTACGAGCAGTACTTC.

J is TRBJ1-1 and V is TRBV14; 9 bases map to TRBD1. The CDR3 totals 16 residues. Per the germline V gene, CDR1 is SGHDN and CDR2 is FVKESK. The V and J ends lost 4 bases and 10 bases, in that order; junction bases with no gene match: 16. CDR3: CASSPGGTGKFGGAFF. CDR3 sequence (DNA): TGTGCCAGCAGCCCGGGAGGGACAGGGAAATTTGGTGGAGCTTTCTTT. Based on the CDR3 plus reference TRBV14 and TRBJ1-1, the full variable domain is EAGVTQFPSHSVIEKGQTVTLRCDPISGHDNLYWYRRVMGKEIKFLLHFVKESKQDESGMPNNRFLAERTGGTYSTLKVQPAELEDSGVYFCASSPGGTGKFGGAFFGQGTRLTVV.

This chain joins TRBV4-1 and TRBJ2-7; the D call may be TRBD1 or TRBD2 (7 bases each). CDR3 length: 16 amino acids. V was trimmed by 1 base and J by 2 bases, leaving 15 bases between them. In germline, CDR1 is MGHRA, CDR2 YSYEKL. The CDR3, as DNA: TGCGCCAGCAGCCAAGGGGAGGGGGCACCAACCTACGAGCAGTACTTC. Encoded protein: CASSQGEGAPTYEQYF.

The chain recombines TRBV7-9 with TRBJ1-6; 7 bases are a match to TRBD1. The J segment lost 7 bases and the V segment lost 5 bases, leaving 11 bases of the junction unmatched. The CDR3 length is 16 residues. CDR1 SEHNR and CDR2 FQNEAQ come from the germline V gene (reference sequence). The CDR3 spells CASSPSGGTENSPLHF. The CDR3 region has the DNA TGTGCCAGCAGCCCTTCGGGCGGGACAGAAAATTCACCCCTCCACTTT.

This clone was seen only once. The J gene is TRBJ2-7, the V gene TRBV4-2; the match to TRBD2 covers 7 bases. Germline loops: CDR1 LGHNA, CDR2 YNFKEQ. The V gene end was trimmed by 6 bases and the J gene end by 6 bases; junction bases not matched to a gene: 17. The CDR3 is 16 residues long. CDR3 bases: TGTGCCAGCAGTCCAAGTTATCTAGCGGCTTCTATCGAGCAGTACTTC. It is translated as CASSPSYLAASIEQYF.

The chain links TRBV10-3 to TRBJ2-5; the D gene is possibly TRBD2 (5 bases). The CDR3 consists of 13 residues. V was shortened by 4 bases and J by 8 bases, with 14 bases between the two germline ends. CDR1 and CDR2 from the germline V gene are ENHRY and SYGVKD. In DNA form, the CDR3 reads TGTGCCATCAGTGTCCGGGAAGAGGAAACCCAGTACTTC. This codes for CAISVREEETQYF.

This sequence joins TRBV30 and TRBJ1-2, with no clear D. The CDR3 is made up of 12 amino acids. V was shortened by 1 base and J by 6 bases, with 9 bases between the two germline ends. CDR1 is GTSNPN and CDR2 is SVGIG in the germline V gene (reference sequence). The CDR3: CAWSENLDGYTF. The CDR3 nucleotides are TGTGCCTGGAGTGAGAATCTTGATGGCTACACCTTC. The full variable domain, in which reference TRBV30 and TRBJ1-2 provide the parts outside the CDR3, is SQTIHQWPATLVQPVGSPLSLECTVEGTSNPNLYWYRQAAGRGLQLLFYSVGIGQISSEVPQNLSASRPQDRQFILSSKKLLLSDSGFYLCAWSENLDGYTFGSGTRLTVV.

J is TRBJ2-7 and V is TRBV5-1; 9 bases are a match to TRBD2. V lost 5 bases, J lost 3 bases, and 9 bases stayed unmatched. The CDR3 is 15 residues long. CDR1 and CDR2 from the germline V gene are SGHRS and YFSETQ. This chain's CDR3 is CASRWIAGESYEQYF. The CDR3 DNA sequence: TGCGCCAGCAGGTGGATAGCGGGAGAGAGCTACGAGCAGTACTTC.

The chain recombines TRBV14 with TRBJ2-3; tentatively, D is TRBD1 or TRBD2 (5 bases each). The CDR3 extends over 13 amino acids. Germline CDR1 and CDR2: SGHDN and FVKESK. V was trimmed by 4 bases and J by 0 bases, leaving 5 bases between them. Here the CDR3 DNA reads TGTGCCAGCAGCCGGGGGAGCACAGATACGCAGTATTTT. Translating it yields CASSRGSTDTQYF.

In DNA, the CDR3 is TGCGCCAGCAGCCACGGAGCGGGGGGCCTCCTCAGCTCCTACGAGCAGTACTTC. Encoded protein: CASSHGAGGLLSSYEQYF. This chain joins TRBV4-3 and TRBJ2-7; 9 nucleotides line up with TRBD2. Germline CDR1 reads LGHNA; CDR2 reads YSLEER. CDR3 size: 18 residues. The V and J ends lost 3 bases and 0 bases, in that order; junction bases with no gene match: 12.

The chain carries TRBV6-5 and TRBJ2-5; D is uncertain. Deletions cut 10 bases from V and 5 bases from J, with 14 bases between. The CDR3 is made up of 12 amino acids. Germline loops: CDR1 MNHEY, CDR2 SVGAGI. The CDR3 spells CATGIPKETQYF. DNA of the CDR3: TGTGCCACCGGCATTCCCAAGGAGACCCAGTACTTC.